This record looks at one TCR beta chain sequence and its context. This entry is derived from a study of shared clonotypes between healthy human individuals. Replicate PCRs for unsorted PBMC used approximately 300 ng DNA (about 30,000 T cell genomes). Some clones are missing from TCRdb's copy, which holds only in-frame ones; the method was immunoSEQ multiplex PCR. The table includes 500,000 to 650,000 clones, roughly four fifths detected once. From germline, CDR1 is SNHLY and CDR2 FYNNEI. V was clipped by 7 bases and J by 1 base; unmatched bases: 7. There are 15 residues in the CDR3. The sample taken for sequencing was PBMCs. The V gene is TRBV2, the J gene TRBJ1-2; 9 positions agree with TRBD1. The clonotype comes from a woman between 40 and 50 years old in good health. Some clones in this sample may be carry-over from other donors' samples. CDR3 loop: CASNGQGRGNYGYTF. The CDR3 coding sequence is TGTGCCAGCAATGGACAGGGGAGGGGTAACTATGGCTACACCTTC. The full variable domain, with the rest looked up from reference TRBV2 and TRBJ1-2, is EPEVTQTPSHQVTQMGQEVILRCVPISNHLYFYWYRQILGQKVEFLVSFYNNEISEKSEIFDDQFSVERPDGSNFTLKIRSTKLEDSAMYFCASNGQGRGNYGYTFGSGTRLTVV.